This TCR beta chain is from a study of blood T cell repertoires in COVID-19. Background on the study: Spain, Italy and the United States supplied samples that represented acute and convalescent COVID-19. From T cells, B-cell-depleted T cells, or PBMCs came the material, which was cDNA or gDNA.

Libraries were prepared by immunoSEQ multiplex PCR; TCRdb keeps only in-frame clonotypes and omits some of them. Of roughly 260,000 clones in the sample, around nine tenths were seen once. Germline loops: CDR1 SQVTM, CDR2 ANQGSEA. CDR3 length equals 13 residues. Sequenced: peripheral blood. The chain employs TRBV29-1 and TRBJ2-1, with 9 bases matching TRBD2. The TCR originated in a man aged 35 to 55 who had recovered from COVID-19. CDR3 region: CSQAGSGSREQFF. CDR3 in DNA: TGCAGTCAAGCAGGTAGCGGGAGTCGTGAGCAGTTCTTC.